Below, 25 T cell receptor beta chains from the same sample are listed, as sequenced in a study of T cell changes during pregnancy in multiple sclerosis. Some clones are missing from TCRdb's copy, which holds only in-frame ones; the method was immunoSEQ multiplex PCR. The repertoire holds 85,000 to 100,000 clones, roughly 92% seen once, with roughly 0.99% in the top ten. The material was peripheral blood, obtained after pregnancy. The receptor set was obtained from a female donor with multiple sclerosis, enrolled in a pregnancy study.

The rearrangement links TRBV28 to TRBJ2-7, with 9 bases identical to TRBD1. Trimming at V came to 5 bases and at J to 4 bases, leaving 9 bases not matched to a gene. The V gene's germline CDR1 is MDHEN and CDR2 SYDVKM. This CDR3 comprises 15 residues. As DNA, the CDR3 is TGTGCCAGCAGTCCCCCGGGACAGGGCGTTTACGAGCAGTACTTC. As protein: CASSPPGQGVYEQYF.

The gene calls are TRBV9 and TRBJ2-1, with D unclear. CDR1 is SGDLS, CDR2 YYNGEE, per germline. The V gene lost 0 bases and the J gene lost 2 bases, with 12 bases spanning the gap. CDR3 size: 16 residues. CDR3 protein: CASSVGARLTYNEQFF. The CDR3 DNA reads TGTGCCAGCAGCGTAGGAGCGCGCCTTACCTACAATGAGCAGTTCTTC.

This rearrangement joins TRBV29-1 to TRBJ2-3, with 7 nucleotides matching TRBD1. The CDR3 totals 13 residues. CDR1 SQVTM and CDR2 ANQGSEA come from the germline V gene. V shed 5 bases and J 3 bases; nucleotides not matched to a gene: 5. The CDR3 loop reads CSVNRGRTDTQYF. The CDR3 DNA reads as TGCAGCGTTAACAGGGGAAGGACAGATACGCAGTATTTT.

The rearrangement uses TRBV7-8 and TRBJ2-1, with 8 bases aligning to TRBD1. CDR3 length equals 15 residues. CDR1 is SGHVS, CDR2 FQNEAQ, per germline. The ends lost 1 base at V and 7 bases at J; junction bases unmatched: 6. The DNA for the CDR3 is TGTGCCAGCAGCTTAGTACCGACAGGGGTAAATGAGCAGTTCTTC. Translated: CASSLVPTGVNEQFF.

This chain uses TRBV4-3 with TRBJ1-1; D not certain. The CDR3 loop spans 17 amino acids. From germline, CDR1 is LGHNA and CDR2 YSLEER. V shed 0 bases and J shed 5 bases, with 19 bases lying between them. The CDR3 spells CASSQDQDGEGYTEAFF. The CDR3 bases are TGCGCCAGCAGCCAAGATCAAGATGGGGAGGGTTATACTGAAGCTTTCTTT.

This clone was observed a single time. The chain carries TRBV25-1 and TRBJ1-2, with TRBD1 identical over 7 bases. CDR1 MGHDK and CDR2 SYGVNS come from the germline V gene. This CDR3 contains 11 residues. V shed 10 bases, J shed 8 bases, and the junction held 7 bases outside the gene matches. CDR3 bases: TGTGCCACCTCAGGGGGTCTGGGCTACACCTTC. Translation gives CATSGGLGYTF.

V and J are TRBV19 and TRBJ1-2; 8 bases map to TRBD1. After removal of 6 bases from V and 1 base from J, the junction contained 10 bases not matched to a gene. Germline V gives CDR1 LNHDA, CDR2 SQIVND (reference sequence). This CDR3 contains 16 residues. CDR3 in DNA: TGTGCCAGTAGACACAGGGGGAATATTAATAACTATGGCTACACCTTC. Translating gives CASRHRGNINNYGYTF. The full variable domain, its missing parts supplied by reference TRBV19 and TRBJ1-2, is DGGITQSPKYLFRKEGQNVTLSCEQNLNHDAMYWYRQDPGQGLRLIYYSQIVNDFQKGDIAEGYSVSREKKESFPLTVTSAQKNPTAFYLCASRHRGNINNYGYTFGSGTRLTVV.

This chain joins TRBV4-1 and TRBJ2-5, with 9 positions matching TRBD1. The CDR3 contains 14 residues. Germline CDR1 MGHRA, CDR2 YSYEKL. V shed 6 bases and J 6 bases; nucleotides not matched to a gene: 8. As DNA, the CDR3 is TGCGCCAGCAGGCGGGGACAGGGTTTACAGACCCAGTACTTC. Translation: CASRRGQGLQTQYF.

The V and J genes are TRBV11-2 and TRBJ2-3, with D uncertain. Germline CDR1 SGHAT, CDR2 FQNNGV. This CDR3 is built from 14 residues. V lost 1 base to trimming and J lost 2 bases, with 7 bases between them. The CDR3 reads CASSLGAPTDTQYF. CDR3 nucleotide sequence: TGTGCCAGCAGCTTAGGGGCCCCCACAGATACGCAGTATTTT.

The chain combines TRBV5-4 with TRBJ2-1; D unclear. Trimming removed 3 bases at V and 3 bases at J, with 7 bases between. The germline V gene has CDR1 SGHNT and CDR2 YYREEE (reference sequence). The CDR3 has 13 residues. Here the CDR3 reads CASSSTGYNEQFF. In nucleotides, the CDR3 is TGTGCCAGCAGCTCAACTGGCTACAATGAGCAGTTCTTC. The full variable domain, its missing parts supplied by reference TRBV5-4 and TRBJ2-1, is ETGVTQSPTHLIKTRGQQVTLRCSSQSGHNTVSWYQQALGQGPQFIFQYYREEENGRGNFPPRFSGLQFPNYSSELNVNALELDDSALYLCASSSTGYNEQFFGPGTRLTVL.

This chain links TRBV28 with TRBJ2-1, with 8 nucleotides matching TRBD2. The CDR3 has 15 residues. Trimming at V came to 6 bases and at J to 4 bases, leaving 8 bases not matched to a gene. CDR1 is MDHEN and CDR2 is SYDVKM in the germline V gene. The CDR3 DNA reads as TGTGCCAGCAGGGAATTGCGGGAGGAGTACAATGAGCAGTTCTTC. Its protein product is CASRELREEYNEQFF.

The rearrangement links TRBV27 to TRBJ2-1; a possible D gene is TRBD2 (6 bases). The CDR3 contains 15 residues. The V gene lost 1 base and the J gene lost 8 bases, with 15 bases spanning the gap. Germline V gene data show CDR1 as MNHEY and CDR2 as SMNVEV (reference sequence). The CDR3 reads CASSLLLALTDEQFF. The CDR3 bases are TGTGCCAGCAGTTTATTACTAGCCCTAACGGATGAGCAGTTCTTC.

This clone was found once. The identical CDR3 is also encoded by other nucleotide sequences in the sample. This chain links TRBV5-1 with TRBJ2-1; the D is unclear. CDR1 and CDR2 (germline): SGHRS, YFSETQ. V dropped 3 bases and J dropped 0 bases, with 7 bases sitting between them. CDR3 size: 14 residues. CDR3 loop: CASSYGNSYNEQFF. The CDR3 DNA reads TGCGCCAGCAGCTACGGTAACTCCTACAATGAGCAGTTCTTC.

The chain links TRBV19 to TRBJ2-3, with 8 bases identical to TRBD1. CDR3 size: 15 residues. The V gene's germline CDR1 is LNHDA and CDR2 SQIVND (reference sequence). Trimming took 10 bases from V and 1 from J; bases not matched to a gene: 10. CDR3 amino acids: CAIGGKTGGTDTQYF. CDR3 bases: TGTGCCATAGGGGGGAAGACAGGGGGCACAGATACGCAGTATTTT. The full variable domain, with the rest looked up from reference TRBV19 and TRBJ2-3, is DGGITQSPKYLFRKEGQNVTLSCEQNLNHDAMYWYRQDPGQGLRLIYYSQIVNDFQKGDIAEGYSVSREKKESFPLTVTSAQKNPTAFYLCAIGGKTGGTDTQYFGPGTRLTVL.

V gene TRBV7-2 combines with J gene TRBJ2-7; TRBD1 agrees at 7 bases. CDR3 length: 16 amino acids. Unmatched junction bases numbered 15, after V lost 6 bases and J lost 4 bases. Per the germline V gene, CDR1 is SGHTA and CDR2 is FQGNSA. Here the CDR3 reads CASRQNTGAPYYEQYF. In DNA, the CDR3 is TGTGCCAGCAGACAAAATACAGGGGCCCCCTATTACGAGCAGTACTTC.

This chain joins TRBV9 and TRBJ1-4, with 7 bases aligning to TRBD1. Germline CDR1 SGDLS, CDR2 YYNGEE. CDR3 length: 13 amino acids. The V gene end was trimmed by 0 bases and the J gene end by 12 bases; junction bases not matched to a gene: 5. CDR3 bases: TGTGCCAGCAGCGTAGGACAGGGAGGAGAACTGTTTTTT. It specifies CASSVGQGGELFF.

The count of this clone is one. The chain combines TRBV6-6 with TRBJ1-5; 7 bases align to TRBD1. Trimming took 8 bases from V and 3 from J; bases not matched to a gene: 4. This CDR3 region has 13 residues. Germline V gene data show CDR1 as MNHNY and CDR2 as SVGAGI (reference sequence). The CDR3 is CASHTGVNQPQHF. The CDR3 DNA is TGTGCCAGCCACACAGGGGTCAATCAGCCCCAGCATTTT.

The chain has TRBV25-1 and TRBJ2-1; 7 bases fit TRBD2. CDR1 is MGHDK, CDR2 SYGVNS, per germline. This CDR3 has 17 amino acids. V dropped 1 base and J dropped 0; count of bases not matched to a gene: 6. The CDR3 protein is CASSEWGSGGSYNEQFF. CDR3 DNA: TGTGCCAGCAGTGAATGGGGTTCGGGAGGCTCCTACAATGAGCAGTTCTTC.

The chain joins TRBV6-1 to TRBJ1-1; no clear D. Trimming stripped 3 bases from V and 0 bases from J, with 5 bases between. Germline CDR1 and CDR2: MNHNS and SASEGT. The CDR3 is 13 residues long. CDR3 DNA: TGTGCCAGCAGTGATAGTATGAACACTGAAGCTTTCTTT. Protein sequence: CASSDSMNTEAFF.

V gene TRBV30 combines with J gene TRBJ1-5; 7 bases agree with TRBD1. Losses at the gene ends were 0 bases for V and 6 bases for J; bases not matched to a gene: 5. This CDR3 comprises 14 residues. Germline CDR1 and CDR2: GTSNPN and SVGIG (reference sequence). CDR3 protein: CAWSVRQGGQPQHF. The CDR3 nucleotides are TGTGCCTGGAGTGTACGGCAGGGGGGTCAGCCCCAGCATTTT.

This clone was seen a handful of times. This chain links TRBV2 with TRBJ2-7; TRBD2 might be the D (6 bases). Trimming took off 8 bases at V and 2 bases at J, with 7 bases between the two ends. This CDR3 is built from 11 residues. Germline-derived CDR1 and CDR2 are SNHLY and FYNNEI. Here the CDR3 reads CASGTPYEQYF. As DNA, the CDR3 is TGTGCCAGCGGGACTCCCTACGAGCAGTACTTC.

The table lists this clone with a count of one. The CDR3 DNA reads TGTGCCAGCAGCCAAGCTAGAAATCAGCCCCAGCATTTT. It codes for CASSQARNQPQHF. This rearrangement joins TRBV4-2 to TRBJ1-5, with D unresolved. The CDR3 contains 13 residues. With 1 base removed from V and 4 bases from J, the gap between germline ends came to 5 bases. Germline values: CDR1 LGHNA, CDR2 YNFKEQ.

The J gene is TRBJ1-2, the V gene TRBV11-2, with a tentative D call TRBD1 (5 bases). With 3 bases removed from V and 1 base from J, the gap between germline ends came to 9 bases. Germline V lookup: CDR1 SGHAT, CDR2 FQNNGV. The CDR3 runs 14 residues. This CDR3 reads CASSFQGDNYGYTF. In nucleotides, the CDR3 is TGTGCCAGCAGCTTTCAAGGGGATAACTATGGCTACACCTTC.

The chain joins TRBV7-6 to TRBJ2-7, with 9 bases identical to TRBD1. Germline values: CDR1 SGHVS, CDR2 FNYEAQ. V trimming: 0 bases; J trimming: 5 bases; junction bases outside the gene matches: 5. The CDR3 is 15 amino acids. CDR3 region: CASSLAGTGYDEQYF. CDR3 DNA sequence: TGTGCCAGCAGCTTAGCCGGGACAGGGTATGACGAGCAGTACTTC.

This clone occurred a few times. Other DNA sequences of this sample code for an identical CDR3. The genes are TRBV6-1 and TRBJ1-1, with 10 bases lining up with TRBD1. The V and J ends lost 1 base and 4 bases, in that order; junction bases with no gene match: 0. Germline values: CDR1 MNHNS, CDR2 SASEGT. The CDR3 contains 14 residues. The DNA of the CDR3 is TGTGCCAGCAGTGAAGGGACAGGGGGCACTGAAGCTTTCTTT. This translates into CASSEGTGGTEAFF.